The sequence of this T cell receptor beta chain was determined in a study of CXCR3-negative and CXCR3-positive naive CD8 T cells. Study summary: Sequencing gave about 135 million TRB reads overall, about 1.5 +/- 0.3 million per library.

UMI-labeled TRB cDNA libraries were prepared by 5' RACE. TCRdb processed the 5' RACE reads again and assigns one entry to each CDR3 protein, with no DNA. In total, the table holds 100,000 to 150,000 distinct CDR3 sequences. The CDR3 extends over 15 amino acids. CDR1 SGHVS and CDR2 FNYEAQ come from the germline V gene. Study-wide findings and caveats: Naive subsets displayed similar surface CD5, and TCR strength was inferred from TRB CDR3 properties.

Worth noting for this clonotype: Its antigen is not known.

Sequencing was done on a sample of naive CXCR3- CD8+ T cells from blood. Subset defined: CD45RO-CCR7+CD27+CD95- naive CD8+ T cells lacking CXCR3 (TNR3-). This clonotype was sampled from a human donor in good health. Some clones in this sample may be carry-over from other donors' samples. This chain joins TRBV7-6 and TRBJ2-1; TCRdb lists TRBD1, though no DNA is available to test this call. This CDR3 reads CASTLGTGDYNEQFF.